This T cell receptor beta chain was recorded in a study of blood T cell repertoires in COVID-19. Study details: Whether acute or convalescent, the COVID-19 samples came from the United States, Italy and Spain.

This table comes from immunoSEQ multiplex PCR, and its TCRdb copy is limited to in-frame clones, with some not included. The data hold 200,000 to 250,000 clones, with 60% to 85% observed a single time. Trimming shortened V by 5 bases and J by 2 bases, and 10 bases separated the two germline ends. The CDR3 is made up of 14 amino acids. Germline loops: CDR1 MDHEN, CDR2 SYDVKM. The sample was peripheral blood. The source of this sequence is a woman between 65 and 79 years old with acute or convalescent COVID-19. The J gene is TRBJ1-3, the V gene TRBV28; TRBD1 is a possible D gene (5 bases). CDR3 sequence: CASSRWGAGNTIYF. The CDR3 coding sequence is TGTGCCAGCAGTAGGTGGGGGGCTGGAAACACCATATATTTT.